The source of this T cell receptor (beta chain) is a study of T cell repertoires in ileal Crohn's disease. Study-level findings and limits: Compared with non-smokers, active smokers at surgery showed more clonal expansions. Endoscopic recurrence occurred in every patient whose clonality exceeded 26.8%. High-frequency clones were more common in sorted CD8 than CD4 cells.

Germline V gene sequence: CDR1 SEHNR, CDR2 FQNEAQ (reference sequence). The CDR3 loop spans 15 amino acids. Trimming took off 2 bases at V and 4 bases at J, with 15 bases between the two ends. TCRdb's table, derived via immunoSEQ multiplex PCR, lists solely in-frame clones and lacks some. Among approximately 17,000 clones listed, less than 90% were seen once. Worth noting for this clone: Its antigen is not known.

This clonotype originated in an adult with Crohn's disease. Sequencing was done on a sample of ileal tissue. This rearrangement joins TRBV7-9 to TRBJ2-7, with a possible D match to TRBD2 (5 bases). CDR3 bases: TGTGCCAGCAGCTTACGAGACACTAGTCGATACGAGCAGTACTTC. This codes for CASSLRDTSRYEQYF.